The clone carrying this T cell receptor (beta chain) was detected only once. This specimen belongs to a study of T cell clones after liver transplantation. Study overall: A pre-transplant mixed lymphocyte reaction with TCRbeta sequencing defined graft-donor-reactive clones followed in post-transplant blood. Graft-donor-reactive sequences were compared with third-party-reactive TCRbeta sequences from pre-transplant mixed lymphocyte reactions. Tolerant meant at least one year fully off immunosuppression without liver enzymes above twice normal.

This CDR3 contains 14 residues. Germline CDR1 is SGHTA and CDR2 is FQGTGA. V lost 5 bases to trimming and J lost 1 base, with 11 bases between them. TCRdb's table, derived via immunoSEQ multiplex PCR, lists solely in-frame clones and lacks some. The table includes some 45,000 clones, 86% detected once. The chain has TRBV7-3 and TRBJ1-1; D might be TRBD1 (5 bases). Specimen: CD4+ T cells from blood, collected 24 months after liver transplant. The sequence was obtained from a human patient who received a liver transplant. A share of the T cells may be of graft donor origin. CDR3 sequence (DNA): TGTGCCAGCAGCCTATATGGGGGGAACACTGAAGCTTTCTTT. This codes for CASSLYGGNTEAFF.